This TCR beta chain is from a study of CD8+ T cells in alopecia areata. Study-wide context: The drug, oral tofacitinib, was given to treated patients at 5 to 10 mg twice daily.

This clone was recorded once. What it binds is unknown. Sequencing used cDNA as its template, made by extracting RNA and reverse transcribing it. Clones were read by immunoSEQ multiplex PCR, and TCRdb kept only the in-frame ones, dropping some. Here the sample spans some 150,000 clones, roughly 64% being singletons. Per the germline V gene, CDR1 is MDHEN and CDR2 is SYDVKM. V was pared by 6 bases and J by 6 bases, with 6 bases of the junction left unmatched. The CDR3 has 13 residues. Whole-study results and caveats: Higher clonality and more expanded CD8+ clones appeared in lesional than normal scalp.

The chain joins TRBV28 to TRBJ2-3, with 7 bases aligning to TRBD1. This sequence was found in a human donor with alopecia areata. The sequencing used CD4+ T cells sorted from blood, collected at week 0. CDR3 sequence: CASSRGQDDTQYF. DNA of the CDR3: TGTGCCAGCAGCCGTGGACAGGATGATACGCAGTATTTT.